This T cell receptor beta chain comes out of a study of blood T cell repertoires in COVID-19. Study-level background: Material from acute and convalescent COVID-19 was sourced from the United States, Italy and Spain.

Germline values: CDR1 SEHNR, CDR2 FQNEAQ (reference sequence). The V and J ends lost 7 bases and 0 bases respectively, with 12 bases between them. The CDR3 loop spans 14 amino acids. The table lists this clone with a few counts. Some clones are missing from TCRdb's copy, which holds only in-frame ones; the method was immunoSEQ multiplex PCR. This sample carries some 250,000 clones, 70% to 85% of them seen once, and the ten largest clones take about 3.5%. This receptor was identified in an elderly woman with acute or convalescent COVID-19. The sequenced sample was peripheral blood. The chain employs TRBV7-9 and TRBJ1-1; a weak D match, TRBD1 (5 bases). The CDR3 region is CASTRGYLNTEAFF. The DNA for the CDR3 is TGTGCCAGCACAAGGGGCTATTTGAACACTGAAGCTTTCTTT. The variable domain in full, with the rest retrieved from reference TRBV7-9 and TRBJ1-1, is DTGVSQNPRHKITKRGQNVTFRCDPISEHNRLYWYRQTLGQGPEFLTYFQNEAQLEKSRLLSDRFSAERPKGSFSTLEIQRTEQGDSAMYLCASTRGYLNTEAFFGQGTRLTVV.